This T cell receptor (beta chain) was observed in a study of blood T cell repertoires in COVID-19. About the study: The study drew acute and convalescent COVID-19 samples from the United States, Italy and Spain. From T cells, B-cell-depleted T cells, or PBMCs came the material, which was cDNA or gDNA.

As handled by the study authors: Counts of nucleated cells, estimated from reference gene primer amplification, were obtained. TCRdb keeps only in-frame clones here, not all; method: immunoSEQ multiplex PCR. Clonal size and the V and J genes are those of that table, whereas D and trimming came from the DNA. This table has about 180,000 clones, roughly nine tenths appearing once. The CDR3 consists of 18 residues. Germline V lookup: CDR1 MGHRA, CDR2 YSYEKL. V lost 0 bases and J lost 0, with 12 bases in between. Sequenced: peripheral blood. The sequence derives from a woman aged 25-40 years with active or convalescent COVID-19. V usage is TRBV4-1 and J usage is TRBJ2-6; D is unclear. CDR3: CASSQDFNSYSGANVLTF. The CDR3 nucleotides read TGCGCCAGCAGCCAAGATTTTAACAGCTACTCTGGGGCCAACGTCCTGACTTTC.